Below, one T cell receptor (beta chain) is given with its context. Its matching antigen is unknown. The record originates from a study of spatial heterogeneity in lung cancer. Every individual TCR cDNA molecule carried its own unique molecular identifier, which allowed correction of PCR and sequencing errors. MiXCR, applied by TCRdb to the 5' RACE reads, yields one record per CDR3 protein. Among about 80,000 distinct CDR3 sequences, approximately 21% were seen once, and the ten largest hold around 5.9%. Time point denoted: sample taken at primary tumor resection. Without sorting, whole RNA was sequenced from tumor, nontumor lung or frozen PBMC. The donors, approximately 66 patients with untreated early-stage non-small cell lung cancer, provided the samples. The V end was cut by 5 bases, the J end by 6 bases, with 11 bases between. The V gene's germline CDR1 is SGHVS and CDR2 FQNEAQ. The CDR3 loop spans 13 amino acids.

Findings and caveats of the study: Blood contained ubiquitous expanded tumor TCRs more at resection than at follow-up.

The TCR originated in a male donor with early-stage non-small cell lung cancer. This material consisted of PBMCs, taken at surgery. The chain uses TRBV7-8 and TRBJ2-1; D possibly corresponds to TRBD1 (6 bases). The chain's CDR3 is CASSRTVLNEQFF. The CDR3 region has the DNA TGTGCCAGCAGCCGGACAGTCCTCAATGAGCAGTTCTTC.